This TCR beta chain was sequenced for a study of T cells in Graves' hyperthyroidism and ophthalmopathy. It was RNA transcripts that yielded the amplified TCR beta CDR3 regions. The primer set for the first-round RT-PCR of the TCR CDR3 was HTBI. TCRdb analysed the multiplex PCR reads with MiXCR anew, one entry per CDR3 protein. This sample has around 560,000 distinct CDR3 sequences, with approximately 16% found just once. Germline V gene lookup returns CDR1 DFQATT and CDR2 SNEGSKA (reference sequence). V shed 6 bases, J shed 5 bases, and the junction held 11 bases outside the gene matches. This CDR3 comprises 14 residues. When ophthalmopathy did not progress within 18 months, Graves' hyperthyroidism was considered stable. Disease duration under 2 months; hyperthyroidism patients were aged 18 to 65. Based on clinical symptoms, serum thyroxine and TRAb, thyroid ultrasound and orbital computed tomography, diagnoses were reached.

In this sample, this clonotype turned up many times. The sample consisted of blood. The TCR comes from a woman aged 18-29 years with Graves' hyperthyroidism. The chain carries TRBV20-1 and TRBJ2-7; TRBD1 matches at 9 bases. The DNA for the CDR3 is TGCAGTGCGCCGGATACGGGACAGGGCCACGAGCAGTACTTC. Its protein product is CSAPDTGQGHEQYF.